This T cell receptor (beta chain) was captured by sequencing in a study of beta chain features in type 1 diabetes. The CDR3 spans 15 residues. Germline CDR1 and CDR2: SGHDT and YYEEEE. Trimming took off 0 bases at V and 3 bases at J, with 11 bases between the two ends. Study results and limitations: Among patients with Type 1 diabetes, TCRB CDR3s were moderately but significantly shorter in every one of the four CD4+ subsets.

Sequenced material consisted of expressed TCRB transcripts (all of the isolated RNA was reverse transcribed). TCRdb keeps only in-frame clones here, not all; method: immunoSEQ multiplex PCR. The data show about 620,000 clones, with roughly a sixth seen just once and around 0.095% held by the top ten. This clone was seen a few times. Its antigen is unidentified. V usage is TRBV5-6 and J usage is TRBJ2-3, with a possible D match to TRBD2 (5 bases). The specimen sequenced was naive CD4+ T cells from blood. The receptor was derived from a man in his late teens or twenties in good health. The CDR3 region is CASSLARAETDTQYF. The CDR3 DNA is TGTGCCAGCAGCTTGGCAAGAGCGGAGACAGATACGCAGTATTTT.